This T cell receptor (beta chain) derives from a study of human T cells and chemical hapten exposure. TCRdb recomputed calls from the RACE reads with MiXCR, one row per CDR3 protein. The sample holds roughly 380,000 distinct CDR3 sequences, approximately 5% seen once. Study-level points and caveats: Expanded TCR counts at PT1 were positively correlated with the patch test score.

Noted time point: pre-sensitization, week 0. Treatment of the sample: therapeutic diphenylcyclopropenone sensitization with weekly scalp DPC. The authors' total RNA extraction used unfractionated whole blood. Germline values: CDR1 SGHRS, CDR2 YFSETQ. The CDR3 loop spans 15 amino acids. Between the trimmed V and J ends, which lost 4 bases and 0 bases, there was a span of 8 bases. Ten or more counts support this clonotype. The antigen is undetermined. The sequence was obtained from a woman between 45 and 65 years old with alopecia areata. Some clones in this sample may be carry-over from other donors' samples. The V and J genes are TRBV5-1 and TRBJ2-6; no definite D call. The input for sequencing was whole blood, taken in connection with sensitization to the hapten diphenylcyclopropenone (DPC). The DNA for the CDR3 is TGCGCCAGCAGCCCCCCCCCCTCTGGGGCCAACGTCCTGACTTTC. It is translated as CASSPPPSGANVLTF.